This paragraph covers one TCR beta chain sequence. The protocol was immunoSEQ multiplex PCR, while the TCRdb copy is restricted to in-frame clones and leaves out a portion. In the table there are 150,000 to 170,000 clones, 70% to 90% of which are singletons. The record originates from a study of blood T cell repertoires in COVID-19. At the level of the study: The origin of the acute and convalescent COVID-19 samples was the United States, Italy and Spain.

V was clipped by 6 bases and J by 4 bases; unmatched bases: 4. Germline-derived CDR1 and CDR2 are LGHNA and YNFKEQ. CDR3 length: 14 residues. Seattle patient enrollment occurred during active infection, with longitudinal follow-up thereafter. The receptor comes from a man in his sixties with COVID-19, enrolled during active disease. V usage is TRBV4-2 and J usage is TRBJ2-1; 9 bases line up with TRBD1. Source material: peripheral blood. DNA for the CDR3: TGTGCCAGCAGAGGGACAGGGATTTACAATGAGCAGTTCTTC. Amino acid sequence: CASRGTGIYNEQFF.